This T cell receptor (beta chain) was observed in a study of CD8 T cells in ankylosing spondylitis. This clonotype was seen repeatedly, ten times or more. The target antigen is unknown. The CDR3 extends over 12 amino acids. Germline CDR1 and CDR2: SQVTM and ANQGSEA. Trimming shortened V by 6 bases and J by 4 bases, and 11 bases separated the two germline ends. Study findings and constraints: A TCR beta motif of about eight highly homologous variants appeared characteristic of ankylosing spondylitis blood.

One entry per CDR3 protein results from TCRdb running MiXCR on the 5' RACE reads. The table includes fewer than 500,000 distinct CDR3 sequences, more than 25% detected once. V is TRBV29-1 and J is TRBJ2-3; possibly TRBD1 for D (6 bases). The source material was blood, either unsorted or a sorted T cell fraction (not recorded which). The source is a male donor with ankylosing spondylitis. DNA of the CDR3: TGCAGCGTCAACCCAGGGGCAGATACGCAGTATTTT. Translating gives CSVNPGADTQYF.